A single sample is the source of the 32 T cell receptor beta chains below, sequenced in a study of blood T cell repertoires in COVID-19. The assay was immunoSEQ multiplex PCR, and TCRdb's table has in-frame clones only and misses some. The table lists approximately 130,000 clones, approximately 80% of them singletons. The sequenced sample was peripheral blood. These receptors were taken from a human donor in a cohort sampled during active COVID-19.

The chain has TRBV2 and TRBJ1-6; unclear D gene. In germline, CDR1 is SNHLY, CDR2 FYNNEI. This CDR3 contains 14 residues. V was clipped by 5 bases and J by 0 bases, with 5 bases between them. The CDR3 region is CASSRSSYNSPLHF. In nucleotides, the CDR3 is TGTGCCAGCAGTAGGAGCTCCTATAATTCACCCCTCCACTTT.

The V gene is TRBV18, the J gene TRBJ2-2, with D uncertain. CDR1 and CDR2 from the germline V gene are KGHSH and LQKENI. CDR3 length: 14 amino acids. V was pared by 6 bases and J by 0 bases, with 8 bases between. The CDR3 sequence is CASSNRANTGELFF. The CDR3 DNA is TGTGCCAGCTCGAACCGGGCGAACACCGGGGAGCTGTTTTTT. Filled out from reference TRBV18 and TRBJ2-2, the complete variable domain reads NAGVMQNPRHLVRRRGQEARLRCSPMKGHSHVYWYRQLPEEGLKFMVYLQKENIIDESGMPKERFSAEFPKEGPSILRIQQVVRGDSAAYFCASSNRANTGELFFGEGSRLTVL.

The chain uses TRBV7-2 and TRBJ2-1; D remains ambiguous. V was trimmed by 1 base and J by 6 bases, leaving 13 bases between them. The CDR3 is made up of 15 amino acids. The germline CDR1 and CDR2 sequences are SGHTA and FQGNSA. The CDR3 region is CASSLGLGLTNEQFF. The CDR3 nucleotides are TGTGCCAGCAGCTTAGGGCTAGGCTTAACCAATGAGCAGTTCTTC.

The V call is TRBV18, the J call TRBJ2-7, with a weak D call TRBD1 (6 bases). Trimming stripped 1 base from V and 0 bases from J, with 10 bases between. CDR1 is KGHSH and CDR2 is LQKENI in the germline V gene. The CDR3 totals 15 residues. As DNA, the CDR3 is TGTGCCAGCTCACCACGGGCAGGGGACTCCTACGAGCAGTACTTC. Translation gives CASSPRAGDSYEQYF.

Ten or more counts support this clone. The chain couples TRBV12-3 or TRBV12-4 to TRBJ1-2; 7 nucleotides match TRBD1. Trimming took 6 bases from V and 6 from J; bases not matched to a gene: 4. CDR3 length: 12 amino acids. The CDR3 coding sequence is TGTGCCAGCAGCTGGGACAGTCATGGCTACACCTTC. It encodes CASSWDSHGYTF.

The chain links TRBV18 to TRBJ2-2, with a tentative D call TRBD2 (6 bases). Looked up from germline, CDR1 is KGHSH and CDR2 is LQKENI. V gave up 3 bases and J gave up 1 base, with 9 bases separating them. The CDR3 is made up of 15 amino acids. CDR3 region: CASSPWGVNTGELFF. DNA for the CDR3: TGTGCCAGCTCACCCTGGGGGGTGAACACCGGGGAGCTGTTTTTT.

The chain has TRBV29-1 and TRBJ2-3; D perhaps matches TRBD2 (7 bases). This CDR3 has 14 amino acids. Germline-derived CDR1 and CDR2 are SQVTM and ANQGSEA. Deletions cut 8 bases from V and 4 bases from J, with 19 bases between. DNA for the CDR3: TGCAGCTTTGGGGGGGGCAGGGAGGCAGATACGCAGTATTTT. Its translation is CSFGGGREADTQYF.

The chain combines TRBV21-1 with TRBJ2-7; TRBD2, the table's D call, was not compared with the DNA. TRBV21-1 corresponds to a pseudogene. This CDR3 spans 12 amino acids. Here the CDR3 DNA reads TGTGTCAGCAGCAAACTATCCCACGAGCAGTACTTC. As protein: CVSSKLSHEQYF.

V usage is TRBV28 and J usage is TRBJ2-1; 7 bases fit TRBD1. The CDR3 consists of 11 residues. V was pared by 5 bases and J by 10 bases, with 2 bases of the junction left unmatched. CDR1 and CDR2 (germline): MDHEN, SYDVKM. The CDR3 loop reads CASSLDREQFF. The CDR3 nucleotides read TGTGCCAGCAGTCTGGACAGGGAGCAGTTCTTC.

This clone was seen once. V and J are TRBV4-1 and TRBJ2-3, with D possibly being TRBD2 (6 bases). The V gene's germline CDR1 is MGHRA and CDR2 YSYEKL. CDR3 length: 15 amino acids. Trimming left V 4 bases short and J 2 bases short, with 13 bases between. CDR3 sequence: CASSRPGTSTDTQYF. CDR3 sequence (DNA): TGCGCCAGCAGCCGCCCTGGGACTTCCACAGATACGCAGTATTTT.

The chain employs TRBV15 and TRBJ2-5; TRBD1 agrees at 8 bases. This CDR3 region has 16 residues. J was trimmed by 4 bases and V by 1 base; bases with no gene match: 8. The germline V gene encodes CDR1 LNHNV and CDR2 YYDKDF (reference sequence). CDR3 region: CATSRGGAGGRETQYF. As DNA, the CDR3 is TGTGCCACCAGCAGAGGGGGGGCAGGGGGCAGAGAGACCCAGTACTTC. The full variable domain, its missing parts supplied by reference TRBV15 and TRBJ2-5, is DAMVIQNPRYQVTQFGKPVTLSCSQTLNHNVMYWYQQKSSQAPKLLFHYYDKDFNNEADTPDNFQSRRPNTSFCFLDIRSPGLGDTAMYLCATSRGGAGGRETQYFGPGTRLLVL.

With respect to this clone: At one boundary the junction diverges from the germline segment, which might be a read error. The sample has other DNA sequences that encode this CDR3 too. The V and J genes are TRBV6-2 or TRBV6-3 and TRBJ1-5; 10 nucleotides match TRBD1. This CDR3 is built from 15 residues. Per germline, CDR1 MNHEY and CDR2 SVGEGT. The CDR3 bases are TGTGCCAGCACCCCGGGGACAGGGGTAAATCAGCCTCAGCATTTT. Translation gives CASTPGTGVNQPQHF.

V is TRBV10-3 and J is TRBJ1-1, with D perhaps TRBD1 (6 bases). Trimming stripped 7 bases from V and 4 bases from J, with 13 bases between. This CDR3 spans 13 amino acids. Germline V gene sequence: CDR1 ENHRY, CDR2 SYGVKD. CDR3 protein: CAIMDSSGTEAFF. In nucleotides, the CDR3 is TGTGCCATCATGGACAGCTCGGGCACTGAAGCTTTCTTT.

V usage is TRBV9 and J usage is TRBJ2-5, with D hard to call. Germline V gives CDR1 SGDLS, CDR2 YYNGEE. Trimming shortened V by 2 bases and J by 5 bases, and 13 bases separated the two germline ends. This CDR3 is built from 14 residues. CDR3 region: CASSVLGTPETQYF. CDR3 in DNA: TGTGCCAGCAGCGTCCTTGGCACCCCCGAGACCCAGTACTTC.

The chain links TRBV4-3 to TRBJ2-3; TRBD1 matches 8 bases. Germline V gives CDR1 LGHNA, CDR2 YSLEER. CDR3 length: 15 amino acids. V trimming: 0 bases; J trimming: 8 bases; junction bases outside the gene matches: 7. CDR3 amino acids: CASSQDARDRRTQYF. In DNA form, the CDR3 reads TGCGCCAGCAGCCAAGATGCCCGGGACAGGCGTACGCAGTATTTT.

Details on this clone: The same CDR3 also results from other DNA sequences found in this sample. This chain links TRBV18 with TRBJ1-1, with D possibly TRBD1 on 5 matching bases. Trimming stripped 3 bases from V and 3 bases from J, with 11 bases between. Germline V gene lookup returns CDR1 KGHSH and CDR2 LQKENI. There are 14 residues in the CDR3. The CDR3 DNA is TGTGCCAGCTCACCCTTGACGGGGGACACTGAAGCTTTCTTT. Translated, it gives CASSPLTGDTEAFF.

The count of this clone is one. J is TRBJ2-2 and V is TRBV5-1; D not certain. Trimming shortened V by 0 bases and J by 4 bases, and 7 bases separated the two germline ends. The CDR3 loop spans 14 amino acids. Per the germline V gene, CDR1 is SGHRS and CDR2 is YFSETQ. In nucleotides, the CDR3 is TGCGCCAGCAGCTTGGCACAAGTCACCGGGGAGCTGTTTTTT. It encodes CASSLAQVTGELFF.

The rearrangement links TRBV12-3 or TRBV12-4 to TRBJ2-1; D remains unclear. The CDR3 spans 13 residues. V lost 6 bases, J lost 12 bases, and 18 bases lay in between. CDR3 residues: CASRLASSRTQFF. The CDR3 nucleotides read TGTGCCAGCAGGCTGGCCTCTTCCCGTACGCAGTTCTTC.

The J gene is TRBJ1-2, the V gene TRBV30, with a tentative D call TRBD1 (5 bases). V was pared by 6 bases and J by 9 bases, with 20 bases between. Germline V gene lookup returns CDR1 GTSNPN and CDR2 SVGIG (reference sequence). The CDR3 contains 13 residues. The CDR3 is CACQPQGRYSYTF. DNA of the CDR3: TGTGCCTGCCAACCCCAGGGCCGGTACAGCTACACCTTC.

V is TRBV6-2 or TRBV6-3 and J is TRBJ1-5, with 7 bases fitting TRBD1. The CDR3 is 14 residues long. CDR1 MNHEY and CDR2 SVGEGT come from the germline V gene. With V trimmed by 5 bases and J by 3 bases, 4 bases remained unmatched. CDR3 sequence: CASSQDRNNQPQHF. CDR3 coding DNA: TGTGCCAGCAGTCAGGACAGGAACAATCAGCCCCAGCATTTT.

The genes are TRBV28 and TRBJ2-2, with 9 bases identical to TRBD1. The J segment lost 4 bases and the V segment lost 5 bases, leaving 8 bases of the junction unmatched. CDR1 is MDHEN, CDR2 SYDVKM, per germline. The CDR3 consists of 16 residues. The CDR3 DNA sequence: TGTGCCAGCAGTCCCTATGGGACAGGGATCACCGGGGAGCTGTTTTTT. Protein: CASSPYGTGITGELFF. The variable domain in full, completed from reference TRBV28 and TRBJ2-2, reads DVKVTQSSRYLVKRTGEKVFLECVQDMDHENMFWYRQDPGLGLRLIYFSYDVKMKEKGDIPEGYSVSREKKERFSLILESASTNQTSMYLCASSPYGTGITGELFFGEGSRLTVL.

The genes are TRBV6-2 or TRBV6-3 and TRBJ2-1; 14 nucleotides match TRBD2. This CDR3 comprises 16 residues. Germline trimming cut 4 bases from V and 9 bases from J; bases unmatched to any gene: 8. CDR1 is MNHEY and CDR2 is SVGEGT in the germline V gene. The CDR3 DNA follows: TGTGCCAGCAGTTCCCCGACTAGCGGGAGGGTAGCTGAGCAGTTCTTC. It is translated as CASSSPTSGRVAEQFF.

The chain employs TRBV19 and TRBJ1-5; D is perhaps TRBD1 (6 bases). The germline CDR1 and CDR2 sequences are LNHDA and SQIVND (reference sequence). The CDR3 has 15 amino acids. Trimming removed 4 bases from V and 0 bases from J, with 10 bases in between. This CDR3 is CASSKGTLSNQPQHF. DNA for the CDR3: TGTGCCAGTAGTAAGGGGACACTTAGCAATCAGCCCCAGCATTTT.

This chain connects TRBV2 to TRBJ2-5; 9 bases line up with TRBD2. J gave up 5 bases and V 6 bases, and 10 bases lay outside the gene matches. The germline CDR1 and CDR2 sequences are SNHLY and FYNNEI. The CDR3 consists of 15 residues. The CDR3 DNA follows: TGTGCCAGCAGGAGAAGCGGGGGGCCAGGGGAGACCCAGTACTTC. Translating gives CASRRSGGPGETQYF.

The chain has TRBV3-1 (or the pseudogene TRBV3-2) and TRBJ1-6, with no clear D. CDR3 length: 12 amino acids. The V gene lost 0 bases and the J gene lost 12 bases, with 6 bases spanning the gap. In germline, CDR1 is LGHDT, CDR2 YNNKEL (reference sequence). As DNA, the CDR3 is TGTGCCAGCAGCCAAGATCCTCTACCCCTCCACTTT. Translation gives CASSQDPLPLHF.

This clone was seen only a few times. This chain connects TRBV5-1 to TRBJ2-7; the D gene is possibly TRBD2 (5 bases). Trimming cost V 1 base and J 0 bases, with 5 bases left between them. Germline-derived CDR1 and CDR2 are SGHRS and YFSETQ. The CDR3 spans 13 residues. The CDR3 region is CASSLRGSYEQYF. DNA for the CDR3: TGCGCCAGCAGCTTGCGGGGCTCCTACGAGCAGTACTTC.

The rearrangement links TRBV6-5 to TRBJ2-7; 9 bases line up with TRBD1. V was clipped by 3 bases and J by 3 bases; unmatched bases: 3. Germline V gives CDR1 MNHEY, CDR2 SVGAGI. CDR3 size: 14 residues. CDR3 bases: TGTGCCAGCAGTTATACAGGGGGCTTCTACGAGCAGTACTTC. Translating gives CASSYTGGFYEQYF.

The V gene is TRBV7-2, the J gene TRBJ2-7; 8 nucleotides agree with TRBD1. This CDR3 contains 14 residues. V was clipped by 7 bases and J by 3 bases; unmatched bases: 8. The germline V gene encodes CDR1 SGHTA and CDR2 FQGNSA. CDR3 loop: CASTITGGFYEQYF. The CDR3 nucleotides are TGTGCCAGCACGATTACAGGGGGGTTCTACGAGCAGTACTTC.

The CDR3 nucleotides read TGTGCCACTCGGACTAGCGGCGGCGATGAGCAGTTCTTC. Its protein is CATRTSGGDEQFF. V usage is TRBV19 and J usage is TRBJ2-1, with 10 bases lining up with TRBD2. CDR3 length: 13 residues. Trimming cost V 10 bases and J 8 bases; bases outside gene matches: 8. Germline CDR1 is LNHDA and CDR2 is SQIVND (reference sequence).

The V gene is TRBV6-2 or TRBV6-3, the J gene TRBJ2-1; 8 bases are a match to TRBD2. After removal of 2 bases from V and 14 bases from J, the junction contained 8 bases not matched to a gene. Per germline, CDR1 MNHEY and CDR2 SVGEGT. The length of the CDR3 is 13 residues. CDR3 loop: CASSYTSGGDEFF. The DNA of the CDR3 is TGTGCCAGCAGTTACACCTCCGGGGGGGATGAGTTCTTC.

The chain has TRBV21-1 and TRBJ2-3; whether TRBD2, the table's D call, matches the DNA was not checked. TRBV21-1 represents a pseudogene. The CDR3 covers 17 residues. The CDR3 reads CASSNRLAGRGPDTQYF. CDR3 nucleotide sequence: TGTGCCAGCAGCAATAGACTAGCGGGACGTGGACCAGATACGCAGTATTTT.

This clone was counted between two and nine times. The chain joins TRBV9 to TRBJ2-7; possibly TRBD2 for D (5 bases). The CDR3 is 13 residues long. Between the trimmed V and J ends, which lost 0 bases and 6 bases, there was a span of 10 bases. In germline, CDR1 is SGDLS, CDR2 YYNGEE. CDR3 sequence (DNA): TGTGCCAGCAGCGTAGCCCTGGGAGCCGAGCAGTACTTC. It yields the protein CASSVALGAEQYF.